Each of the 18 T cell receptor beta chains below was sequenced from the same sample in a study of control samples from healthy donors and cancer patients. Sequencing used immunoSEQ multiplex PCR; TCRdb keeps in-frame clones, though not all of them. This table holds roughly 32,000 clones, about 88% found once. Sequenced: PBMCs. The source of these receptors is a middle-aged woman with lung cancer.

There are a few counts of this clone. J is TRBJ1-2 and V is TRBV9; 9 bases fit TRBD1. Germline V gene data show CDR1 as SGDLS and CDR2 as YYNGEE. The CDR3 spans 14 residues. J lost 5 bases, V lost 5 bases, and 7 bases had no gene match. DNA for the CDR3: TGTGCCAGCAGTCAACAGGGGGCACTTTATGGCTACACCTTC. It yields the protein CASSQQGALYGYTF.

In this sample, this clone turned up once. This sequence joins TRBV24-1 and TRBJ1-1; TRBD1 might be the D (6 bases). This CDR3 spans 13 amino acids. The V gene's germline CDR1 is KGHDR and CDR2 SFDVKD. Trimming shortened V by 7 bases and J by 4 bases, and 12 bases separated the two germline ends. The CDR3 DNA reads TGTGCCACCAGGACCAGGGGAGGCACTGAAGCTTTCTTT. Translating it yields CATRTRGGTEAFF.

The chain has TRBV6-4 and TRBJ2-2, with TRBD1 identical over 7 bases. This CDR3 is 16 amino acids long. CDR1 and CDR2 from the germline V gene are MRHNA and SNTAGT. Losses at the gene ends were 0 bases for V and 4 bases for J; bases not matched to a gene: 5. This CDR3 reads CASSDSYRGSTGELFF. CDR3 in DNA: TGTGCCAGCAGTGACTCTTACAGGGGATCCACCGGGGAGCTGTTTTTT.

The J gene is TRBJ1-6, the V gene TRBV15; D gene unclear. The germline V gene encodes CDR1 LNHNV and CDR2 YYDKDF (reference sequence). Trimming stripped 1 base from V and 4 bases from J, with 11 bases between. CDR3 length equals 16 residues. The CDR3, as DNA: TGTGCCACCAGCAGAGCTTCCGGAGCGTATAATTCACCCCTCCACTTT. Translation: CATSRASGAYNSPLHF.

This chain connects TRBV5-1 to TRBJ2-1; D is ambiguous. Germline assignment: CDR1 SGHRS and CDR2 YFSETQ. V was shortened by 0 bases and J by 7 bases, with 8 bases between the two germline ends. This CDR3 is built from 13 residues. The CDR3 protein is CASSLDLFNEQFF. In nucleotides, the CDR3 is TGCGCCAGCAGCTTGGATTTGTTTAATGAGCAGTTCTTC. The full variable domain, with the rest looked up from reference TRBV5-1 and TRBJ2-1, is KAGVTQTPRYLIKTRGQQVTLSCSPISGHRSVSWYQQTPGQGLQFLFEYFSETQRNKGNFPGRFSGRQFSNSRSEMNVSTLELGDSALYLCASSLDLFNEQFFGPGTRLTVL.

This chain connects TRBV18 to TRBJ2-5; 8 nucleotides agree with TRBD1. J gave up 2 bases and V 6 bases, and 2 bases lay outside the gene matches. The V gene's germline CDR1 is KGHSH and CDR2 LQKENI. This CDR3 is 13 amino acids long. This CDR3 is CASSRDRQETQYF. Here the CDR3 DNA reads TGTGCCAGCTCCCGGGACAGGCAAGAGACCCAGTACTTC. Drawing the rest from reference TRBV18 and TRBJ2-5, the complete variable domain is NAGVMQNPRHLVRRRGQEARLRCSPMKGHSHVYWYRQLPEEGLKFMVYLQKENIIDESGMPKERFSAEFPKEGPSILRIQQVVRGDSAAYFCASSRDRQETQYFGPGTRLLVL.

This chain links TRBV9 with TRBJ1-2; possibly TRBD1 for D (5 bases). Germline CDR1 is SGDLS and CDR2 is YYNGEE. The CDR3 spans 14 residues. Trimming cost V 1 base and J 2 bases, with 9 bases left between them. For the CDR3, the DNA is TGTGCCAGCAGCGTAAGGGCAGGGAACTATGGCTACACCTTC. This translates into CASSVRAGNYGYTF. The full variable domain, in which reference TRBV9 and TRBJ1-2 provide the parts outside the CDR3, is DSGVTQTPKHLITATGQRVTLRCSPRSGDLSVYWYQQSLDQGLQFLIQYYNGEERAKGNILERFSAQQFPDLHSELNLSSLELGDSALYFCASSVRAGNYGYTFGSGTRLTVV.

A few counts support this clone. The J gene is TRBJ2-2, the V gene TRBV6-6; maybe TRBD2 (6 bases). The germline gives CDR1 MNHNY, CDR2 SVGAGI (reference sequence). V was cut by 7 bases and J by 4 bases, with 10 bases left in between. The CDR3 has 13 residues. The CDR3 spells CASKMGGTGELFF. CDR3 nucleotide sequence: TGTGCCAGCAAAATGGGGGGCACCGGGGAGCTGTTTTTT.

The chain joins TRBV10-2 to TRBJ1-2; TRBD1 agrees at 7 bases. CDR3 length equals 12 residues. The germline gives CDR1 WSHSY, CDR2 SAAADI. Trimming at V came to 5 bases and at J to 8 bases, leaving 5 bases not matched to a gene. This CDR3 reads CASSSRGDGYTF. CDR3 DNA sequence: TGCGCCAGCAGTAGCAGGGGGGACGGCTACACCTTC.

The V and J genes are TRBV28 and TRBJ1-1; D remains unclear. The CDR3 loop spans 11 amino acids. V lost 6 bases and J 6 bases, leaving 8 bases between the germline ends. Germline V gene data show CDR1 as MDHEN and CDR2 as SYDVKM. CDR3 sequence: CASSETAEAFF. CDR3 nucleotide sequence: TGTGCCAGCAGCGAAACGGCTGAAGCTTTCTTT.

The chain uses TRBV7-3 and TRBJ2-6; D gene ambiguous. CDR1 is SGHTA and CDR2 is FQGTGA in the germline V gene. V lost 5 bases to trimming and J lost 4 bases, with 9 bases between them. The CDR3 loop spans 14 amino acids. The CDR3 nucleotides are TGTGCCAGCAGCGATTCTGGGGGGGCCAACGTCCTGACTTTC. This gives the protein CASSDSGGANVLTF. Using reference TRBV7-3 and TRBJ2-6 for the parts outside the CDR3, the full variable domain is GAGVSQTPSNKVTEKGKYVELRCDPISGHTALYWYRQSLGQGPEFLIYFQGTGAADDSGLPNDRFFAVRPEGSVSTLKIQRTERGDSAVYLCASSDSGGANVLTFGAGSRLTVL.

V gene TRBV19 combines with J gene TRBJ1-6, with TRBD1 matching 9 bases. This CDR3 is built from 13 residues. Germline-derived CDR1 and CDR2 are LNHDA and SQIVND (reference sequence). Trimming took 6 bases from V and 7 from J; bases not matched to a gene: 1. The CDR3 spells CASSDRGNSPLHF. DNA for the CDR3: TGTGCCAGTAGCGACAGGGGGAATTCACCCCTCCACTTT.

This chain links TRBV7-9 with TRBJ2-5; no definite D call. The CDR3 sequence is 11 residues long. The V end lost 2 bases, the J end lost 2 bases, and 0 bases lay between the germline ends. Germline V gene sequence: CDR1 SEHNR, CDR2 FQNEAQ (reference sequence). The CDR3 DNA reads TGTGCCAGCAGCTTACAAGAGACCCAGTACTTC. Translating it yields CASSLQETQYF.

J is TRBJ1-1 and V is TRBV6-1; no definite D call. In germline, CDR1 is MNHNS, CDR2 SASEGT. V was clipped by 2 bases and J by 4 bases, with 17 bases between them. This CDR3 has 16 residues. This CDR3 reads CASSERARTLSTEAFF. The CDR3 nucleotides read TGTGCCAGCAGTGAACGGGCGCGAACCTTGAGCACTGAAGCTTTCTTT.

The chain has TRBV11-2 and TRBJ2-7; D not resolved. Germline loops: CDR1 SGHAT, CDR2 FQNNGV. With 0 bases removed from V and 0 bases from J, the gap between germline ends came to 12 bases. This CDR3 comprises 16 residues. CDR3: CASSLDLGISSYEQYF. The CDR3 DNA reads as TGTGCCAGCAGCTTAGATCTAGGTATATCCTCCTACGAGCAGTACTTC.

This clone was recorded only once. The V and J genes are TRBV7-2 and TRBJ2-1; 9 nucleotides match TRBD1. CDR1 and CDR2 (germline): SGHTA, FQGNSA. V trimming: 10 bases; J trimming: 3 bases; junction bases outside the gene matches: 7. The CDR3 loop spans 14 amino acids. CDR3 residues: CATLRGQGYNEQFF. The CDR3 DNA sequence: TGTGCCACTCTCAGGGGACAGGGCTACAATGAGCAGTTCTTC.

The table lists this clone with a few counts. This chain links TRBV28 with TRBJ2-2; 9 positions match TRBD1. V dropped 8 bases and J dropped 0; count of bases not matched to a gene: 10. Germline values: CDR1 MDHEN, CDR2 SYDVKM. This CDR3 comprises 17 residues. The CDR3 is CASRGTGKTPNTGELFF. The CDR3, as DNA: TGTGCCAGCCGGGGGACAGGGAAGACTCCGAACACCGGGGAGCTGTTTTTT. Using reference TRBV28 and TRBJ2-2 for the parts outside the CDR3, the full variable domain is DVKVTQSSRYLVKRTGEKVFLECVQDMDHENMFWYRQDPGLGLRLIYFSYDVKMKEKGDIPEGYSVSREKKERFSLILESASTNQTSMYLCASRGTGKTPNTGELFFGEGSRLTVL.

The rearrangement links TRBV21-1 to TRBJ1-5. TRBV21-1 is given as a pseudogene. CDR3 length equals 15 residues. The CDR3 loop reads CASSKGPIGNQPQHF. CDR3 DNA: TGTGCCAGCAGCAAAGGCCCAATTGGCAATCAGCCCCAGCATTTT.